Below, 25 T cell receptor beta chains from the same sample are listed, as sequenced in a study of T cell responses to AZD1222 COVID-19 vaccine. Here immunoSEQ multiplex PCR was the method, and the copy in TCRdb shows in-frame clones only, minus some. The data hold 75,000 to 90,000 clones, with around 73% observed a single time. The source material was peripheral blood, sampled on day 0 of AZD1222 vaccination. These receptors were taken from an adult in good health.

V usage is TRBV29-1 and J usage is TRBJ1-1; D perhaps matches TRBD1 (6 bases). CDR3 length: 15 amino acids. The germline CDR1 and CDR2 sequences are SQVTM and ANQGSEA. Deletions cut 5 bases from V and 1 base from J, with 17 bases between. As DNA, the CDR3 is TGCAGCGTTAGAGGGACAAGGGAAACGAACACTGAAGCTTTCTTT. Protein: CSVRGTRETNTEAFF.

The CDR3 DNA is TGTGCCAGCAGACTATCAGTTTACAATGAGCAGTTCTTC. Translating it yields CASRLSVYNEQFF. The V gene is TRBV6-6, the J gene TRBJ2-1, with D unresolved. CDR1 is MNHNY and CDR2 is SVGAGI in the germline V gene (reference sequence). V was clipped by 6 bases and J by 4 bases, with 10 bases between them. The CDR3 sequence is 13 residues long.

The chain employs TRBV19 and TRBJ1-5; D unclear. V lost 2 bases to trimming and J lost 7 bases, with 12 bases between them. The germline CDR1 and CDR2 sequences are LNHDA and SQIVND (reference sequence). The CDR3 has 14 amino acids. CDR3 in DNA: TGTGCCAGTAGTATATCTGGGTTCAGACAGCCCCAGCATTTT. It encodes CASSISGFRQPQHF.

This chain connects TRBV7-8 to TRBJ2-7; the match to TRBD1 covers 7 bases. The V and J ends lost 5 bases and 2 bases, in that order; junction bases with no gene match: 12. The CDR3 is 16 residues long. Germline CDR1 reads SGHVS; CDR2 reads FQNEAQ. Here the CDR3 reads CASSQQGTATPYEQYF. The CDR3 DNA follows: TGTGCCAGCAGCCAACAGGGGACAGCCACTCCCTACGAGCAGTACTTC.

The V gene is TRBV29-1, the J gene TRBJ2-6; D gene uncertain. Germline values: CDR1 SQVTM, CDR2 ANQGSEA. This CDR3 is built from 13 residues. V lost 6 bases to trimming and J lost 2 bases, with 8 bases between them. The CDR3: CSVAGPGANVLTF. CDR3 DNA: TGCAGCGTGGCAGGACCTGGGGCCAACGTCCTGACTTTC. Looking up the rest from reference TRBV29-1 and TRBJ2-6 gives the full variable domain: SAVISQKPSRDICQRGTSLTIQCQVDSQVTMMFWYRQQPGQSLTLIATANQGSEATYESGFVIDKFPISRPNLTFSTLTVSNMSPEDSSIYLCSVAGPGANVLTFGAGSRLTVL.

This chain connects TRBV6-2 or TRBV6-3 to TRBJ2-1; possibly TRBD2 for D (6 bases). Looked up from germline, CDR1 is MNHEY and CDR2 is SVGEGT. The CDR3 totals 14 residues. Deletions cut 4 bases from V and 5 bases from J, with 12 bases between. CDR3 amino acids: CASSSFTSHNEQFF. For the CDR3, the DNA is TGTGCCAGCAGTTCGTTCACTAGCCACAATGAGCAGTTCTTC.

This sequence joins TRBV4-3 and TRBJ1-4, with D maybe TRBD1 (6 bases). Germline V gives CDR1 LGHNA, CDR2 YSLEER. V dropped 6 bases and J dropped 2 bases, with 16 bases sitting between them. There are 16 residues in the CDR3. The CDR3 here is CASRNTGWGTNEKLFF. In DNA form, the CDR3 reads TGCGCCAGCAGAAATACAGGGTGGGGCACTAATGAAAAACTGTTTTTT.

The chain has TRBV28 and TRBJ1-1; D gene unclear. The CDR3 covers 14 residues. Trimming removed 1 base at V and 0 bases at J, with 6 bases between. Per germline, CDR1 MDHEN and CDR2 SYDVKM. This CDR3 is CASSLLMVNTEAFF. For the CDR3, the DNA is TGTGCCAGCAGTTTATTGATGGTGAACACTGAAGCTTTCTTT.

The chain links TRBV10-3 to TRBJ2-7; 12 bases align to TRBD1. There are 18 residues in the CDR3. Losses at the gene ends were 10 bases for V and 2 bases for J; bases not matched to a gene: 18. The germline V gene encodes CDR1 ENHRY and CDR2 SYGVKD. As DNA, the CDR3 is TGTGCCACCCCCCCCGGGACAGGGGGCTTGCAGACACCCTACGAGCAGTACTTC. Protein sequence: CATPPGTGGLQTPYEQYF.

V usage is TRBV5-1 and J usage is TRBJ2-1, with 8 bases lining up with TRBD1. Trimming at V came to 1 base and at J to 5 bases, leaving 2 bases not matched to a gene. CDR3 size: 14 residues. Germline values: CDR1 SGHRS, CDR2 YFSETQ. The CDR3 DNA sequence: TGCGCCAGCAGCTTGCAGGGGGCGCACAATGAGCAGTTCTTC. Its protein is CASSLQGAHNEQFF.

This clone was counted once. V usage is TRBV7-2 and J usage is TRBJ2-3; TRBD2 is a possible D gene (5 bases). The CDR3 spans 14 residues. V lost 6 bases and J lost 4, with 14 bases in between. CDR1 SGHTA and CDR2 FQGNSA come from the germline V gene. The DNA for the CDR3 is TGTGCCAGCAGTCCCCCAGGACTCTCAGATACGCAGTATTTT. This sequence encodes CASSPPGLSDTQYF.

The CDR3 region has the DNA TGCAGCGGTCAATCCGGGACCGTGAACACTGAAGCTTTCTTT. This sequence encodes CSGQSGTVNTEAFF. J is TRBJ1-1 and V is TRBV29-1; D might be TRBD1 (5 bases). CDR1 and CDR2 from the germline V gene are SQVTM and ANQGSEA. This CDR3 spans 14 amino acids. With 7 bases removed from V and 0 bases from J, the gap between germline ends came to 15 bases. The full variable domain, rest sourced from reference TRBV29-1 and TRBJ1-1, is SAVISQKPSRDICQRGTSLTIQCQVDSQVTMMFWYRQQPGQSLTLIATANQGSEATYESGFVIDKFPISRPNLTFSTLTVSNMSPEDSSIYLCSGQSGTVNTEAFFGQGTRLTVV.

This sequence joins TRBV6-4 and TRBJ2-1, with TRBD1 identical over 9 bases. The germline gives CDR1 MRHNA, CDR2 SNTAGT. Trimming cost V 3 bases and J 8 bases; bases outside gene matches: 8. The length of the CDR3 is 15 residues. DNA of the CDR3: TGTGCCAGCAGTGAAGGGGACAGGGCAGGGTATGAGCAGTTCTTC. Amino acid sequence: CASSEGDRAGYEQFF.

The V call is TRBV28, the J call TRBJ2-1; 9 nucleotides match TRBD2. Per germline, CDR1 MDHEN and CDR2 SYDVKM. V was clipped by 4 bases and J by 7 bases; unmatched bases: 8. The CDR3 extends over 15 amino acids. CDR3 nucleotides: TGTGCCAGCAGTTCCGGGACTAGCTTAGGGAATGAGCAGTTCTTC. Translation: CASSSGTSLGNEQFF.

This clone was detected only a few times. The rearrangement joins TRBV4-3 to TRBJ2-1; 8 positions match TRBD2. The CDR3 contains 18 residues. In germline, CDR1 is LGHNA, CDR2 YSLEER. The V gene end was trimmed by 0 bases and the J gene end by 1 base; junction bases not matched to a gene: 8. CDR3 sequence (DNA): TGCGCCAGCAGCCAAGATTATCTCGGGAGGGTGTCCTACAATGAGCAGTTCTTC. This sequence encodes CASSQDYLGRVSYNEQFF.

V and J are TRBV7-2 and TRBJ1-5; D call uncertain. The CDR3 has 15 residues. The germline V gene encodes CDR1 SGHTA and CDR2 FQGNSA. The ends were cut back, 2 bases at V and 1 base at J, with 9 bases in the middle. The CDR3 DNA sequence: TGTACCAGCAGCTTACGAGACGGAAGCAATCAGCCCCAGCATTTT. This encodes CTSSLRDGSNQPQHF.

This chain joins TRBV6-5 and TRBJ2-7, with 7 nucleotides matching TRBD2. Germline CDR1 and CDR2: MNHEY and SVGAGI. The CDR3 covers 15 residues. J lost 1 base, V lost 7 bases, and 10 bases had no gene match. The CDR3 DNA follows: TGTGCCAGCAACGGGGCGGGAGCAGGATCCTACGAGCAGTACTTC. It specifies CASNGAGAGSYEQYF.

The table lists this clone with a few counts. The genes are TRBV30 and TRBJ1-2; D is unresolved. Germline CDR1 is GTSNPN and CDR2 is SVGIG (reference sequence). Deletions cut 7 bases from V and 8 bases from J, with 14 bases between. This CDR3 is 11 amino acids long. As DNA, the CDR3 is TGTGCCTTAAGTCGGGTATTAGGCTACACCTTC. It translates to CALSRVLGYTF.

This chain connects TRBV7-2 to TRBJ2-6, with D perhaps assigned TRBD1 or TRBD2 (5 bases each). CDR1 is SGHTA, CDR2 FQGNSA, per germline. V gave up 2 bases and J gave up 1 base, with 12 bases separating them. The CDR3 sequence is 17 residues long. The DNA for the CDR3 is TGTGCCAGCAGCTTATCCGGGACCCATTCTGGGGCCAACGTCCTGACTTTC. Translating gives CASSLSGTHSGANVLTF.

The rearrangement links TRBV6-5 to TRBJ1-5, with 8 nucleotides matching TRBD1. This CDR3 has 14 residues. Germline CDR1 reads MNHEY; CDR2 reads SVGAGI. With V trimmed by 6 bases and J by 7 bases, 8 bases remained unmatched. CDR3 in DNA: TGTGCCAGCAGCGTCGACAGGGGAGGGCAGCCCCAGCATTTT. Translating it yields CASSVDRGGQPQHF.

This chain connects TRBV14 to TRBJ2-5, with TRBD2 as a possible D gene (5 bases). The V gene's germline CDR1 is SGHDN and CDR2 FVKESK. V lost 4 bases, J lost 1 base, and 13 bases lay in between. The CDR3 spans 15 residues. For the CDR3, the DNA is TGTGCCAGCAGCCGATCGGCTGGGAGCCAAGAGACCCAGTACTTC. Residues: CASSRSAGSQETQYF.

In nucleotides, the CDR3 is TGTGCCATCAGTGAAACAGGGGCCGGGAACGCAGATACGCAGTATTTT. Protein: CAISETGAGNADTQYF. The rearrangement links TRBV10-3 to TRBJ2-3; 7 positions match TRBD1. The CDR3 is 16 amino acids. J gave up 4 bases and V 3 bases, and 10 bases lay outside the gene matches. CDR1 and CDR2 from the germline V gene are ENHRY and SYGVKD.

CDR3 sequence: CASSYFSGYTF. CDR3 nucleotide sequence: TGTGCCAGCAGTTATTTTAGTGGCTACACCTTC. V is TRBV6-2 or TRBV6-3 and J is TRBJ1-2, with D unclear. Germline V gives CDR1 MNHEY, CDR2 SVGEGT. V was clipped by 3 bases and J by 7 bases, with 6 bases between them. The CDR3 is 11 residues long.

In this sample, this clone turned up once. The rearrangement uses TRBV27 and TRBJ1-2, with D unresolved. The germline CDR1 and CDR2 sequences are MNHEY and SMNVEV (reference sequence). The CDR3 runs 14 residues. The V end lost 1 base, the J end lost 7 bases, and 13 bases lay between the germline ends. CDR3 residues: CASSLFRSVGGYTF. The CDR3 coding sequence is TGTGCCAGCAGTTTATTCCGCTCCGTGGGTGGCTACACCTTC.

The chain links TRBV5-1 to TRBJ2-7; 7 nucleotides align to TRBD1. The CDR3 consists of 13 residues. From germline, CDR1 is SGHRS and CDR2 YFSETQ. V gave up 6 bases and J gave up 2 bases; unmatched junction bases: 5. CDR3 sequence: CASNRDSTYEQYF. The CDR3, as DNA: TGCGCCAGCAACCGGGACAGCACCTACGAGCAGTACTTC.